This T cell receptor (beta chain) was profiled in a study of cytomegalovirus exposure and HLA in healthy donors. Study-level results: Researchers reportedly found TCR beta sequences accurately predicted most subjects' HLA-A and HLA-B alleles.

The CDR3 is 15 residues long. Between the trimmed V and J ends, which lost 3 bases and 4 bases, there was a span of 14 bases. Germline CDR1 SGHVS, CDR2 FQNEAQ. On this clone itself: What it binds is not known.

The PCR employed 60 Vbeta primers together with 13 Jbeta primers. Here immunoSEQ multiplex PCR was the method, and the copy in TCRdb shows in-frame clones only, minus some. The data show approximately 220,000 clones, with roughly 82% seen just once and around 6% held by the top ten. The chain is built from TRBV7-8 and TRBJ2-3; weak D call: TRBD2 (5 bases). The sequence was obtained from a middle-aged man in good health and CMV-seropositive. Sequencing used PBMCs. The CDR3 DNA reads TGTGCCAGCAGCTTGGACCGGGGTTTGGCAGATACGCAGTATTTT. Its protein product is CASSLDRGLADTQYF.